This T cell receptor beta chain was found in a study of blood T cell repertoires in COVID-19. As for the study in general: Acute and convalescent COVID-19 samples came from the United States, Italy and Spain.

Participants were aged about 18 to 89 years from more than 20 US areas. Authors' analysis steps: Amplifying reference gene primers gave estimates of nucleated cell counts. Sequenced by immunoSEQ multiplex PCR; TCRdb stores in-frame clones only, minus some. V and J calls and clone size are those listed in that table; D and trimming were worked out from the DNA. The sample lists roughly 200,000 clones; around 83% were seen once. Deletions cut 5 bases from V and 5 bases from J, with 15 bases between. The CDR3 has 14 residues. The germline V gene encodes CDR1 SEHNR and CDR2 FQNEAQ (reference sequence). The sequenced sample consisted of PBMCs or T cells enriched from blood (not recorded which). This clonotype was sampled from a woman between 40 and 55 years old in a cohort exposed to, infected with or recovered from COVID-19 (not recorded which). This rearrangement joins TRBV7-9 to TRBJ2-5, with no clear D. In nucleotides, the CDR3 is TGTGCCAGCAGCGATTCCGTCGGAGAGGAGACCCAGTACTTC. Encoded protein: CASSDSVGEETQYF.